This paragraph reports one T cell receptor beta chain. The antigen is not known. Germline-derived CDR1 and CDR2 are MGHDK and SYGVNS. The CDR3 sequence is 15 residues long. V lost 2 bases and J 2 bases, leaving 13 bases between the germline ends. TCRdb's table, derived via immunoSEQ multiplex PCR, lists solely in-frame clones and lacks some. The table has around 120,000 clones, around 86% seen once. This sample was included in a study of T cell responses to AZD1222 COVID-19 vaccine. Whole-study findings and limits: The CD4 TCRs associated with vaccination extended across spike and predominated at 160-218 and 743-854. Clonal diversity may have been underestimated in mostly white British donors. No repertoire was sampled before or during the peak T cell response, only after it.

V is TRBV25-1 and J is TRBJ2-7; the D gene is possibly TRBD1 (6 bases). The receptor was isolated from an adult in good health. The specimen was peripheral blood, collected on day 0 of AZD1222 vaccination. The CDR3 sequence: CASSETGLGAYEQYF. CDR3 coding DNA: TGTGCCAGCAGTGAAACAGGGCTAGGGGCCTACGAGCAGTACTTC.